The rows below give T cell receptor beta chains drawn from one sample of a study of OX40 agonist ivuxolimab in advanced cancers. Only in-frame clones appear in the TCRdb table, and some are missing; sequencing was by immunoSEQ multiplex PCR. The sample carries tens of thousands of clones, under 95% recorded once. Sequenced here: CD4+ or CD8+ T cells sorted from blood, sampled in a trial of the OX40 agonist ivuxolimab. These receptors were taken from an adult with an advanced solid tumor such as melanoma, head and neck, liver or kidney cancer. Both conserved end residues are trimmed from each CDR3.

TRBJ1-5 TRBV30 AWSFLGGGNQPQH
TRBJ2-6 TRBV27 ASTTSGANVLT
TRBJ2-3 TRBV9 ASSGGGGAPWNTQY
TRBJ1-2 TRBV19 ASSIIGQGDFGYT
TRBJ2-7 TRBV7-9 ASSEKDRGLPNEQY
TRBJ1-2 TRBV29-1 SVEELNRDGYT
TRBJ2-7 TRBV14 ASSQDLSSYEQY
TRBJ1-6 TRBV14 ASSRFPQGVDNSPLH
TRBJ1-2 TRBV29-1 SVPGGLDYGYT
TRBJ2-7 TRBV5-5 ASSLGQGAYEQY
TRBJ2-7 TRBV6-5 ASRGTLYEQY
TRBJ1-1 TRBV29-1 SAAWGAPGNTEAF
TRBJ2-3 TRBV7-8 ASSLANSPSTDTQY
TRBJ1-2 TRBV15 ATSRDPGQANYGYT
TRBJ1-1 TRBV6-4 ASSEQGMNTEAF
TRBJ1-2 TRBV7-6 ASGPGQGNGYT
TRBJ2-3 TRBV6-5 ASSYSVYREADTQY
TRBJ2-7 TRBV13 ASSLTLAYEQY
TRBJ2-1 TRBV7-8 ASSLAGPTYTEQF
TRBJ2-3 TRBV6-5 ATRQGTDTQY
TRBJ1-6 TRBV6-1 ASTDGGASGSPLH
TRBJ2-1 TRBV4-1 ASSSSPGGSSYNEQF
TRBJ1-2 TRBV9 ASIGPRDLYGYT
TRBJ1-1 TRBV10-3 AISGEGGYTEAF
TRBJ1-5 TRBV9 ASSVAGQNNQPQH
TRBJ2-1 TRBV7-9 ASSSPRLTDNEQF
TRBJ2-5 TRBV13 ASSLAGQGAETQY
TRBJ2-1 TRBV9 ASSVSGGNEQF
TRBJ2-1 TRBV29-1 SVPPRGGGEQF
TRBJ1-5 TRBV27 ASSYGVMSQPQH
TRBJ2-5 TRBV7-6 ASSLAAQFQETQY
TRBJ1-5 TRBV6-5 ASSYSRGGDGEPQH
TRBJ2-2 TRBV18 ASSPRSNTGELF
TRBJ2-4 TRBV27 ASSLEGGTLAKNIQY
TRBJ2-2 TRBV19 ASGSNTGELF
TRBJ2-5 TRBV5-1 ASSLYTETQY
TRBJ2-2 TRBV6-5 ASSYMGTGELF
TRBJ2-1 TRBV4-1 ASSGLQSSYNEQF
TRBJ2-2 TRBV7-9 ASSHRDSNTGELF
TRBJ2-3 TRBV7-9 ASSSHPLSGDTDTQY
TRBJ1-4 TRBV30 AWSDTGGGEKLF
TRBJ1-6 TRBV5-6 ASSLGAGGFSPLH
TRBJ2-1 TRBV4-1 ASRQTGTSNNEQF
TRBJ1-1 TRBV11-3 ASSPAGSQNTEAF
TRBJ2-3 TRBV7-9 ASRGWGETTDTQY
TRBJ2-3 TRBV7-2 ASSLDTDTQY
TRBJ1-4 TRBV5-6 ASSLGQGEI
TRBJ2-7 TRBV14 ASSQVTSYEQY
TRBJ1-4 TRBV4-3 ASSQGTVNEKLF
TRBJ2-1 TRBV29-1 SVVTPEGVYNEQF
TRBJ1-1 TRBV4-1 ASSQSRAEAF